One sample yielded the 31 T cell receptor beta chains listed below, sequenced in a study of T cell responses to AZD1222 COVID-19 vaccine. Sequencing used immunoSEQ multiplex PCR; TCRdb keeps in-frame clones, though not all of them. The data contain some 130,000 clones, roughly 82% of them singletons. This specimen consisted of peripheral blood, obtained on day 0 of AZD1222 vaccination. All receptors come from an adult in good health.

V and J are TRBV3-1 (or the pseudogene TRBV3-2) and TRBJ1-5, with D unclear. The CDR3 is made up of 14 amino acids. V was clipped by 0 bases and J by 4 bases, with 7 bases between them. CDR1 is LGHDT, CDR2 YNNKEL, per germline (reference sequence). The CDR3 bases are TGTGCCAGCAGCCAAGATATGGGGAATCAGCCCCAGCATTTT. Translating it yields CASSQDMGNQPQHF.

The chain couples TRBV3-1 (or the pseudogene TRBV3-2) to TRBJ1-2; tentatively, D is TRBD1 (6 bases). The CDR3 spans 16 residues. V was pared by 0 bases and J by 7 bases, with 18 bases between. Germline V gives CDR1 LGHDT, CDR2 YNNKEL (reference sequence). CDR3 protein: CASSQELGGAISGYTF. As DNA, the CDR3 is TGTGCCAGCAGCCAAGAGCTGGGGGGCGCGATTAGTGGCTACACCTTC.

The CDR3 DNA sequence: TGTGCCAGCAGTTTCAGGGGACAGAACACTGAAGCTTTCTTT. Its translation is CASSFRGQNTEAFF. V gene TRBV5-6 combines with J gene TRBJ1-1; D might be TRBD1 (6 bases). Germline V gene lookup returns CDR1 SGHDT and CDR2 YYEEEE. With 5 bases removed from V and 1 base from J, the gap between germline ends came to 12 bases. CDR3 length equals 14 residues.

The CDR3 bases are TGTGCCAGCAGCCACAGGGACTATGGCTACACCTTC. This gives the protein CASSHRDYGYTF. The chain links TRBV11-2 to TRBJ1-2, with D tentatively TRBD1 (6 bases). Germline CDR1 reads SGHAT; CDR2 reads FQNNGV. The CDR3 runs 12 residues. V was clipped by 5 bases and J by 3 bases, with 7 bases between them.

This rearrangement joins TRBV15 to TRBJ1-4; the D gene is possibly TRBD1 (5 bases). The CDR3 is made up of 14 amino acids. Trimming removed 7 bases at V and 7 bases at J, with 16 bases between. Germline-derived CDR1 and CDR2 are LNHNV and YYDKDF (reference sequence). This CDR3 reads CATKLMGVGEKLFF. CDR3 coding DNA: TGTGCCACCAAGCTGATGGGGGTGGGTGAAAAACTGTTTTTT.

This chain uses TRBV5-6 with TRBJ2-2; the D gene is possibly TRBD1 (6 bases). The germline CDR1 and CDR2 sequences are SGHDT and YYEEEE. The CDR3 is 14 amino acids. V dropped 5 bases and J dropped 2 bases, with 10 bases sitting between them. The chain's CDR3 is CASRQGRNTGELFF. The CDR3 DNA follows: TGTGCCAGCAGACAGGGCCGTAACACCGGGGAGCTGTTTTTT.

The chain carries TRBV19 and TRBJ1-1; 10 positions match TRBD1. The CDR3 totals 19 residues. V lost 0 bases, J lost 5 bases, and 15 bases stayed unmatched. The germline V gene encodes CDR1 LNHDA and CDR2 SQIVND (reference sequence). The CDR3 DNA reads TGTGCCAGTAGTATAGATACCCCCGGGACAGGGGTTTCAAGTACTGAAGCTTTCTTT. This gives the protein CASSIDTPGTGVSSTEAFF.

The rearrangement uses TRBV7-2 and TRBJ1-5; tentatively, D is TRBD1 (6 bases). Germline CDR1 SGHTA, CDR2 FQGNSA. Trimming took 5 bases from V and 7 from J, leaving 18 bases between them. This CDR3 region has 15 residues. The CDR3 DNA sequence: TGTGCCAGCAGCCGTGGGCGGGGGCCGGAACAGCCCCAGCATTTT. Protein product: CASSRGRGPEQPQHF.

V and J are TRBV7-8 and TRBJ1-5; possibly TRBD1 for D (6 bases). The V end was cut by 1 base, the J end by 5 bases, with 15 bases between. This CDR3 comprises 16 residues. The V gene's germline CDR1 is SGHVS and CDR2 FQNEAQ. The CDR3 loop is CASSLETGANHQPQHF. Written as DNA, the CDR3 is TGTGCCAGCAGCTTAGAGACAGGCGCTAATCATCAGCCCCAGCATTTT.

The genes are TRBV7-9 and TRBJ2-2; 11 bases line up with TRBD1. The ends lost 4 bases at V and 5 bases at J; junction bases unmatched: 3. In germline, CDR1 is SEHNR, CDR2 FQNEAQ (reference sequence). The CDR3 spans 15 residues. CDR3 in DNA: TGTGCCAGCAGCTCCCGGGACAGGGGGACCGGGGAGCTGTTTTTT. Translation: CASSSRDRGTGELFF.

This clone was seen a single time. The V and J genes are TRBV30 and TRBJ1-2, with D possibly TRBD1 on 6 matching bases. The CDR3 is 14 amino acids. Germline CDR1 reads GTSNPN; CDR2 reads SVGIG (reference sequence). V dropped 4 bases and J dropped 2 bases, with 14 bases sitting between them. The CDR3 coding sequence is TGTGCCTGGACTCCAGGGGACGCGAACTATGGCTACACCTTC. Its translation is CAWTPGDANYGYTF.

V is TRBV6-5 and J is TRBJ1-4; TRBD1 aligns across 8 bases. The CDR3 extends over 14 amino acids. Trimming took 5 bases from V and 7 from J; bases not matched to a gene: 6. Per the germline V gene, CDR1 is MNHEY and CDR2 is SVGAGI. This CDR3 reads CASSQTGAGEKLFF. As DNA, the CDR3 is TGTGCCAGCAGTCAGACAGGGGCGGGTGAAAAACTGTTTTTT.

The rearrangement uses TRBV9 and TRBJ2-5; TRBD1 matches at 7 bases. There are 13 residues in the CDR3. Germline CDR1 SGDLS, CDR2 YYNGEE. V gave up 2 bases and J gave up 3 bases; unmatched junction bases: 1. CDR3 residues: CASSVGTEETQYF. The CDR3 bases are TGTGCCAGCAGCGTTGGGACAGAAGAGACCCAGTACTTC.

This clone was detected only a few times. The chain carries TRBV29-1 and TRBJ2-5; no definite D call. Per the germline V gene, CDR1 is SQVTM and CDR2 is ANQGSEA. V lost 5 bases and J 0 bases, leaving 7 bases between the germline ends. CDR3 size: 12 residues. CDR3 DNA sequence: TGCAGCGTTAAAGGAGACCAAGAGACCCAGTACTTC. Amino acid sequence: CSVKGDQETQYF.

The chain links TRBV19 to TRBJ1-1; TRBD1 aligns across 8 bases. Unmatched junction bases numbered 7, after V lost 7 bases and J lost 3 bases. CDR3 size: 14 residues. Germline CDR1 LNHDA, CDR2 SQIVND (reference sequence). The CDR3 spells CASTQTGAHTEAFF. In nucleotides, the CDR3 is TGTGCCAGTACTCAGACAGGGGCCCACACTGAAGCTTTCTTT.

CDR3 nucleotides: TGCGCCAGCAGCTTGGCCGGGCTAGCGGGGGTAGATACGCAGTATTTT. Its protein is CASSLAGLAGVDTQYF. V and J are TRBV5-1 and TRBJ2-3, with 10 positions matching TRBD2. J was trimmed by 5 bases and V by 0 bases; bases with no gene match: 6. CDR3 length equals 16 residues. The germline V gene has CDR1 SGHRS and CDR2 YFSETQ.

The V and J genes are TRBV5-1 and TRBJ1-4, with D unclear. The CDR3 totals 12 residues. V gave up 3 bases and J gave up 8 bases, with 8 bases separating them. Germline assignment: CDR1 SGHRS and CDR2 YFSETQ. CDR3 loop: CASSSEREKLFF. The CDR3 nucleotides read TGCGCCAGCAGCTCGGAACGAGAAAAACTGTTTTTT.

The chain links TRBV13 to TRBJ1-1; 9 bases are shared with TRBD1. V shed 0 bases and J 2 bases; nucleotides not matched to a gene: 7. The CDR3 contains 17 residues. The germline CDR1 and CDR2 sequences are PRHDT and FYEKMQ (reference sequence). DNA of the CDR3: TGTGCCAGCAGCTTAGGATTCCCGGGACAGGGCAACACTGAAGCTTTCTTT. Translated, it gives CASSLGFPGQGNTEAFF.

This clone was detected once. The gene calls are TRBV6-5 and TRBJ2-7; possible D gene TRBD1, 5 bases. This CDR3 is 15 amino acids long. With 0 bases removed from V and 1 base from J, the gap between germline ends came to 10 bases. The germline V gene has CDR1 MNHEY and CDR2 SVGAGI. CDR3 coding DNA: TGTGCCAGCAGTTACTCTGGCAGGGATTCCTACGAGCAGTACTTC. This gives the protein CASSYSGRDSYEQYF.

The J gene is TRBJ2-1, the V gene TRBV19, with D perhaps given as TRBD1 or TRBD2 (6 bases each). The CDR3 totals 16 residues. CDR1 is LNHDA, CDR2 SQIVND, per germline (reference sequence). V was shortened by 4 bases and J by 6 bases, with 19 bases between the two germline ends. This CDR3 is CASSKRTPGALNEQFF. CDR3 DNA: TGTGCCAGTAGTAAGAGAACACCGGGGGCCCTCAATGAGCAGTTCTTC. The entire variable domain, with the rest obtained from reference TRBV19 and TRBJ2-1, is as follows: DGGITQSPKYLFRKEGQNVTLSCEQNLNHDAMYWYRQDPGQGLRLIYYSQIVNDFQKGDIAEGYSVSREKKESFPLTVTSAQKNPTAFYLCASSKRTPGALNEQFFGPGTRLTVL.

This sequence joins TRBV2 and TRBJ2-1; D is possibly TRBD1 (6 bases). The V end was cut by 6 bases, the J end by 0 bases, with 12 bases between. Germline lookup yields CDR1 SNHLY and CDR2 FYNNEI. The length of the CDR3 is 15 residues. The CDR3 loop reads CASRDGQSSYNEQFF. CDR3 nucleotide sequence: TGTGCCAGCAGGGACGGACAGAGCTCCTACAATGAGCAGTTCTTC.

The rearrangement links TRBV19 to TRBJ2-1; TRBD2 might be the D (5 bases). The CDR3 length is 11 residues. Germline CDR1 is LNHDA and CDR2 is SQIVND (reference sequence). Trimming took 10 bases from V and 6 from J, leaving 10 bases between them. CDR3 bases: TGTGCCACCAGTGGGAGCAATGAGCAGTTCTTC. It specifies CATSGSNEQFF.

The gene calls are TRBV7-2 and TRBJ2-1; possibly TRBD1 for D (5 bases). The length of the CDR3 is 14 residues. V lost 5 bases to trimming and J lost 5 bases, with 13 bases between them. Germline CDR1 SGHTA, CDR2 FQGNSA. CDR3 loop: CASSPRTSNNEQFF. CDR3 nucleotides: TGTGCCAGCAGCCCCCGGACAAGCAACAATGAGCAGTTCTTC.

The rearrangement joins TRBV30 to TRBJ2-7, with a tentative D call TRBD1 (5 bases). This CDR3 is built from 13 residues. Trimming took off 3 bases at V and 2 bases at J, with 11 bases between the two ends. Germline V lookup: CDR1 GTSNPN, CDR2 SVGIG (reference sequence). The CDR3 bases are TGTGCCTGGAGGCGGCAGGGCACCTACGAGCAGTACTTC. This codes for CAWRRQGTYEQYF.

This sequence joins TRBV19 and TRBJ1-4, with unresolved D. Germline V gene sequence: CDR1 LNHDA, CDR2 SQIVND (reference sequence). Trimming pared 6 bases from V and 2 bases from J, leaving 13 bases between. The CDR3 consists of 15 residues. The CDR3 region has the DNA TGTGCCAGTAGACGACAACCCGGGACTAATGAAAAACTGTTTTTT. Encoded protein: CASRRQPGTNEKLFF.

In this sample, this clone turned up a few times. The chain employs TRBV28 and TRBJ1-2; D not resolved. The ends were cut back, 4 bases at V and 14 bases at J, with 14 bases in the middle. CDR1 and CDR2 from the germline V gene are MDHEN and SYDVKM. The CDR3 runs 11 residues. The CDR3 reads CASSSGLLGTF. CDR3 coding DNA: TGTGCCAGCAGTTCGGGCCTCCTGGGGACCTTC.

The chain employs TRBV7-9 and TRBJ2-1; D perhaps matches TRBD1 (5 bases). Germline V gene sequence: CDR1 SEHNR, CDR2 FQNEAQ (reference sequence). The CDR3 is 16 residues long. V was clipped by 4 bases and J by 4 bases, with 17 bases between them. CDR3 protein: CASSSNPGRGYNEQFF. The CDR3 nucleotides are TGTGCCAGCAGCTCTAACCCAGGAAGGGGATACAATGAGCAGTTCTTC.

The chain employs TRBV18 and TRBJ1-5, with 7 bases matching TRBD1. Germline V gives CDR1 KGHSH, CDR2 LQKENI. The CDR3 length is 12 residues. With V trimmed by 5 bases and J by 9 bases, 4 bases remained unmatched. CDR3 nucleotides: TGTGCCAGCTCATCAGGGGGGGGGCCCCAGCATTTT. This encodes CASSSGGGPQHF.

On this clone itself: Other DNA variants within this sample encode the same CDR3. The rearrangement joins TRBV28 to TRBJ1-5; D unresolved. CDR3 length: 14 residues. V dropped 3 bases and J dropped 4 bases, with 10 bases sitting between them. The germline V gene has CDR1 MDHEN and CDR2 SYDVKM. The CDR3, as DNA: TGTGCCAGCAGTTTGTCGGGTATTAATCAGCCCCAGCATTTT. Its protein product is CASSLSGINQPQHF.

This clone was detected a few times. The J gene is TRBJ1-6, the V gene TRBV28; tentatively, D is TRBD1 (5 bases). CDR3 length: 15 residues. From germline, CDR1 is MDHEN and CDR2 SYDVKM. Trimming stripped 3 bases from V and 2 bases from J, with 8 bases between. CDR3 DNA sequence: TGTGCCAGCAGTTTCCGGGGACCCTATAATTCACCCCTCCACTTT. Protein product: CASSFRGPYNSPLHF.

Here the CDR3 DNA reads TGTGCCAGCAGTTCGGGACGCAGATCTGGAAACACCATATATTTT. Translation: CASSSGRRSGNTIYF. This chain uses TRBV28 with TRBJ1-3; D might be TRBD1 (5 bases). CDR1 MDHEN and CDR2 SYDVKM come from the germline V gene. Trimming removed 4 bases at V and 1 base at J, with 11 bases between. The CDR3 contains 15 residues.